This T cell receptor beta chain was observed in a study of Graves' ophthalmopathy and Graves' hyperthyroidism. General study results and limits: Blood also contained most of the expanded thyroid clonotypes above 0.001 frequency.

Comment on this clonotype: Its cognate antigen is unknown.

RNA served as the template for amplifying TCR beta CDR3 regions. The workflow started with a first-round RT-PCR run with HTBI primers and then moved on to a second-round multiplex PCR. TCRdb redid the calling of the multiplex PCR reads with MiXCR, one entry per CDR3 protein. The data show hundreds of thousands of distinct CDR3 sequences, over 40% seen once. Trimming shortened V by 1 base and J by 4 bases, and 6 bases separated the two germline ends. Germline lookup yields CDR1 SQVTM and CDR2 ANQGSEA. The CDR3 extends over 12 amino acids. Disease in donors with ophthalmopathy had moderate-to-severe activity, CAS ≥3, NOSPECS ≥4 and under 3 months' duration. Clinicians made diagnoses from clinical symptoms, serum thyroxine, TRAb, thyroid ultrasound and orbital computed tomography.

V usage is TRBV29-1 and J usage is TRBJ2-3, with D hard to call. This receptor was identified in an adult man with Graves' ophthalmopathy. The specimen was peripheral blood. CDR3 sequence reads: CSVEVSADTQYF. CDR3 sequence (DNA): TGCAGCGTTGAAGTGTCCGCAGATACGCAGTATTTT.